This T cell receptor beta chain derives from a study of regulatory T cells in long-lasting Graves disease. The wider study: Antithyroid drugs had been taken under 3 months by newly diagnosed Graves' patients.

According to the study, TCR beta libraries were built with iRepertoire HTBI primers and CDR3-region Arm-PCR. MiXCR was run by TCRdb on the multiplex PCR reads, yielding one entry per CDR3 protein. The sample lists about 420,000 distinct CDR3 sequences, roughly 15% seen once, with about 25% in the top ten. The time point is: newly diagnosed GD, antithyroid drugs for less than 3 months. PBMC RNA served as the TCR library source. V lost 2 bases to trimming and J lost 6 bases; unmatched junction nucleotides: 4. CDR1 SGHTA and CDR2 FQGNSA come from the germline V gene. The CDR3 sequence is 15 residues long. This same sample was also part of a study on T cells in Graves' hyperthyroidism and ophthalmopathy. That paper states: The HTBI primer set was used in a first-round RT-PCR of the TCR CDR3. Peripheral blood also featured most of the thyroid clonotypes expanded above 0.001. Ophthalmopathy prediction by the model preceded onset by a median about 6.5 months.

The V gene is TRBV7-2, the J gene TRBJ2-7; 13 nucleotides match TRBD2. The sequences come from peripheral blood mononuclear cells (PBMCs), collected at new diagnosis, from a patient treated with antithyroid drugs. The TCR comes from a woman aged 18-30 years with Graves disease. The CDR3 here is CASSLRRLAGGEQYF. The CDR3 bases are TGTGCCAGCAGCTTACGTCGACTAGCGGGAGGCGAGCAGTACTTC.